This is a list of T cell receptor beta chains from one sample in a study of blood T cell repertoires in COVID-19. Sequenced by immunoSEQ multiplex PCR; TCRdb stores in-frame clones only, minus some. Of 110,000 or so clones listed, over 75% were seen once; the top ten hold around 8.4%. Sequencing used peripheral blood. These receptors were collected from a woman between 65 and 79 years old who had recovered from COVID-19. The CDR3 runs from the conserved cysteine through the conserved F or W. Not every row has a clone size; where given, it reads once, few, many or a size class.

TRBJ1-6 TRBV2 - 15 CASIPTGAHNSPLHF
TRBJ2-3 TRBV4-1 - 15 CASGLGTSGRDTQYF
TRBJ1-1 TRBV7-9 - 14 CASSLFVGDTEAFF
TRBJ1-5 TRBV6-2/TRBV6-3 - 14 CASSWGQGGQPQHF
TRBJ2-7 TRBV7-2 - 13 CASSFIAGGEQYF
TRBJ1-5 TRBV19 - 14 CASSEGWSNQPQHF
TRBJ2-1 TRBV28 - 16 CASSLSRLAPGNEQFF
TRBJ1-2 TRBV4-2 - 13 CASSPQGGWGYTF
TRBJ2-3 TRBV24-1 - 14 CATGAPGSSDTQYF
TRBJ2-3 TRBV30 - 13 CAWNQGATDTQYF
TRBJ2-3 TRBV28 - 12 CASRSVGDTQYF
TRBJ1-1 TRBV6-5 - 13 CASTQGQGSKAFF
TRBJ2-4 TRBV27 - 19 CASSLYPTSGGMAKNIQYF
TRBJ2-5 TRBV7-6 - 15 CASSLDSEGSETQYF
TRBJ1-1 TRBV5-4 - 14 CASTPAGGNTEAFF
TRBJ1-3 TRBV19 - 13 CATFSGSGNTIYF
TRBJ2-3 TRBV27 - 12 CASSLQGSTQYF
TRBJ1-4 TRBV4-1 - 15 CASSQDRRGDEKLFF
TRBJ1-3 TRBV7-3 once 15 CASSPSSGTGNTIYF
TRBJ1-2 TRBV7-2 once 15 CASSPPQGQFYGYTF
TRBJ2-3 TRBV5-4 - 14 CASSATGITDTQYF
TRBJ2-7 TRBV29-1 - 14 CSVVIPRGRDEQYF
TRBJ2-1 TRBV4-2 - 16 CASSQDPEWGGNEQFF
TRBJ2-1 TRBV11-2 - 15 CASSLDVFSRGEQFF
TRBJ1-1 TRBV5-1 - 15 CASSNWDRGRRGAFF
TRBJ2-7 TRBV20-1 - 11 CSAPDRYEQYF
TRBJ2-7 TRBV7-9 - 11 CASTLSYEQYF
TRBJ2-5 TRBV7-8 - 17 CASSLANLRHSQETQYF
TRBJ2-7 TRBV19 - 17 CASSIGPGQGTSYEQYF
TRBJ2-7 TRBV5-1 - 15 CASSLETGATYEQYF
TRBJ2-5 TRBV15 - 14 CATSRASRAETQYF
TRBJ1-2 TRBV7-9 - 14 CASSLGQGDYGYTF
TRBJ1-6 TRBV27 - 18 CASRLKGNPQGYNSPLHF
TRBJ2-1 TRBV6-2/TRBV6-3 - 11 CASSPSTEQFF
TRBJ1-2 TRBV3-1/TRBV3-2 few 15 CASSGGPTSNYGYTF
TRBJ2-2 TRBV7-3 - 16 CASSPYAGLNTGELFF
TRBJ1-6 TRBV30 - 16 CAWIPGQGLLNSPLHF
TRBJ2-5 TRBV7-9 - 16 CASSPPGKRGQETQYF
TRBJ2-7 TRBV7-2 - 12 CASSLGTPEQYF
TRBJ2-1 TRBV20-1 once 11 CSAHDRDEQFF
TRBJ2-1 TRBV10-2 - 13 CASVLAGYNEQFF
TRBJ2-5 TRBV5-5 - 17 CASTRGPLAVLQETQYF
TRBJ1-1 TRBV5-6 once 13 CASSLRVNTEAFF
TRBJ2-1 TRBV28 - 14 CASSFPAGGYEQFF
TRBJ2-7 TRBV29-1 - 12 CSAGGGSYEQYF
TRBJ2-6 TRBV3-1/TRBV3-2 - 16 CASSLYRASGANVLTF
TRBJ2-7 TRBV5-1 - 13 CASSFFGIGEQYF
TRBJ1-6 TRBV27 once 14 CASSTGKGYSPLHF
TRBJ2-2 TRBV7-3 - 14 CASSLSSPTGELFF
TRBJ2-5 TRBV7-9 once 13 CASSSTSQETQYF
TRBJ2-3 TRBV4-1 - 14 CASSRTSSPDTQYF
TRBJ2-1 TRBV7-2 - 15 CASSTGGPTYNEQFF
TRBJ1-2 TRBV6-2/TRBV6-3 - 16 CASSYPGQGGHYGYTF
TRBJ2-1 TRBV28 once 16 CASSSPERLSRNEQFF
TRBJ1-3 TRBV27 - 16 CASSSLTGPSGNTIYF
TRBJ2-7 TRBV9 - 17 CASSALGDRVLPYEQYF
TRBJ2-5 TRBV30 - 13 CAWGGSDRETQYF
TRBJ1-6 TRBV5-5 - 13 CASSLGVGPPLHF